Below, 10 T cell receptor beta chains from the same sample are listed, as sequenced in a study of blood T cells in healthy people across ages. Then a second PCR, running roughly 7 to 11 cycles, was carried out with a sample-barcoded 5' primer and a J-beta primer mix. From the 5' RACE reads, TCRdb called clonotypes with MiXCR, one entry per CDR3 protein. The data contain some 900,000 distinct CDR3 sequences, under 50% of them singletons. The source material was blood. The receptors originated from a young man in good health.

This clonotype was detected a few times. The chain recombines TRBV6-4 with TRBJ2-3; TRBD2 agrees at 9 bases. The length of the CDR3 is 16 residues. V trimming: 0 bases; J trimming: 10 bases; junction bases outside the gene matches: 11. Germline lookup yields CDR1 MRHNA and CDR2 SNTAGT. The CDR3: CASSDSAGGVVDPQYF. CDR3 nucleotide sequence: TGTGCCAGCAGTGACTCAGCGGGGGGCGTTGTGGATCCGCAGTATTTT.

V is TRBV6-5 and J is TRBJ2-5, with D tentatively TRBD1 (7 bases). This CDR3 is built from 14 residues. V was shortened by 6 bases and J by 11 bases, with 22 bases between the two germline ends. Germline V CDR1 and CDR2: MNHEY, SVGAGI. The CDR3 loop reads CASSRGTVYNEQYF. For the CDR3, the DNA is TGTGCCAGCAGCCGCGGGACAGTCTACAATGAGCAGTACTTC.

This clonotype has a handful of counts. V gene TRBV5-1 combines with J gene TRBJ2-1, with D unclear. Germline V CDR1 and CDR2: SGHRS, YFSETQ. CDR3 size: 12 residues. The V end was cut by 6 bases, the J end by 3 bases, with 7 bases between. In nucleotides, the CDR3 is TGCGCCAGCACTCCAGACTACAATGAGCAGTTCTTC. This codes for CASTPDYNEQFF.

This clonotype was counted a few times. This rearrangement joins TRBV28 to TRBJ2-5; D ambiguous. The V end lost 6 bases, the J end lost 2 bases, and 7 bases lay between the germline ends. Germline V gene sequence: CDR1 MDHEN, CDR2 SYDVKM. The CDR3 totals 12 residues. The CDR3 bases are TGTGCCAGCAGAGGCACGCAAGAGACCCAGTACTTC. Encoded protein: CASRGTQETQYF.

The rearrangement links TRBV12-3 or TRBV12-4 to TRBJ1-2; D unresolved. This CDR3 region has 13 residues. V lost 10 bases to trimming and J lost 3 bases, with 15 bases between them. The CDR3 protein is CATHRGIYYGYTF. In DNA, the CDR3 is TGTGCCACCCATAGAGGAATTTACTATGGCTACACCTTC.

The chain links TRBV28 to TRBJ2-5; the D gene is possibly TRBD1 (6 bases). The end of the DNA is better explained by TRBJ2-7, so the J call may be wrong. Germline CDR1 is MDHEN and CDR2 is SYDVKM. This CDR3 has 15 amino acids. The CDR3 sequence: CASSSQTDRSYEQYF. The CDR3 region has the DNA TGTGCCAGCAGTTCCCAAACAGACAGGTCTTACGAGCAGTACTTC.

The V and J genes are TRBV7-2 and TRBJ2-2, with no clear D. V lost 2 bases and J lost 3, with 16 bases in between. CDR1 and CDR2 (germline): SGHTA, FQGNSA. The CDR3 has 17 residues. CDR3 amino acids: CASSLPVRRMDTGELFF. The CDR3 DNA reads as TGTGCCAGCAGCTTACCGGTACGGAGAATGGACACCGGGGAGCTGTTTTTT.

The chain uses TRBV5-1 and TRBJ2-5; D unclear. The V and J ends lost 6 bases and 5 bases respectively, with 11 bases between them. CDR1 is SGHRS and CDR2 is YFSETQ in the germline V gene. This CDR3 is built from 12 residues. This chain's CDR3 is CASKLTSETQYF. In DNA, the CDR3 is TGCGCCAGCAAACTCACGTCGGAGACCCAGTACTTC. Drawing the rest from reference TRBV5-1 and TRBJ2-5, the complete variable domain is KAGVTQTPRYLIKTRGQQVTLSCSPISGHRSVSWYQQTPGQGLQFLFEYFSETQRNKGNFPGRFSGRQFSNSRSEMNVSTLELGDSALYLCASKLTSETQYFGPGTRLLVL.

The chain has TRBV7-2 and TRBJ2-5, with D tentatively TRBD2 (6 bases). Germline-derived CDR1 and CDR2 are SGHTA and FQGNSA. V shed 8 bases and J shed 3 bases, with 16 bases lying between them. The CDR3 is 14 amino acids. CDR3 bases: TGTGCCAGCGGCATCAGGTCTAGCGAAGAGACCCAGTACTTC. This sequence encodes CASGIRSSEETQYF.

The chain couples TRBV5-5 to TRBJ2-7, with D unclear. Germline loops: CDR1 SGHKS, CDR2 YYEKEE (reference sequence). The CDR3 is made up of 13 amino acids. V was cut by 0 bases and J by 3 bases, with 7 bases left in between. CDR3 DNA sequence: TGTGCCAGCAGCTTGGACCCCTACTACGAGCAGTACTTC. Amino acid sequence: CASSLDPYYEQYF.